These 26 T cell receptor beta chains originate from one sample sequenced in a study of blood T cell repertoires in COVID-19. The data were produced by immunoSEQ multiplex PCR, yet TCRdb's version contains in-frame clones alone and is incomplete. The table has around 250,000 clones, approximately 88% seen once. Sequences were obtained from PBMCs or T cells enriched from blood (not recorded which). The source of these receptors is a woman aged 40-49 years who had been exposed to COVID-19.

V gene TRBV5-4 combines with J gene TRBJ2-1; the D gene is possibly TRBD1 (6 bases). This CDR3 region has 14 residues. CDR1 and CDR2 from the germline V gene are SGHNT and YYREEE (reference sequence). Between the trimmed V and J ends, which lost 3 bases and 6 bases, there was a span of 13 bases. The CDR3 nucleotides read TGTGCCAGCAGCTACCCAGGGGTGGGCAATGAGCAGTTCTTC. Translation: CASSYPGVGNEQFF.

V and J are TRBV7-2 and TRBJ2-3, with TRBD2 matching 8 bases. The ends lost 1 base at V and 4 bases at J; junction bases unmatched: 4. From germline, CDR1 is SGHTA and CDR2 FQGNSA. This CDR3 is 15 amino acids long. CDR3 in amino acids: CASSLVAGGADTQYF. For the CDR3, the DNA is TGTGCCAGCAGCTTAGTGGCCGGGGGGGCAGATACGCAGTATTTT.

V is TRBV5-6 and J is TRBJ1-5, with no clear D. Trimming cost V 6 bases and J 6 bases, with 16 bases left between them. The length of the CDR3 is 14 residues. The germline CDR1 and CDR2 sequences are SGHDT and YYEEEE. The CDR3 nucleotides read TGTGCCAGCACCTGTGAGTCTCCGGTTCAGCCCCAGCATTTT. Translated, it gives CASTCESPVQPQHF.

The CDR3 loop is CASSPTTGQGGYNEQFF. CDR3 sequence (DNA): TGTGCCAGCTCACCCACCACCGGACAGGGGGGATACAATGAGCAGTTCTTC. This chain joins TRBV18 and TRBJ2-1; 10 positions match TRBD1. J gave up 4 bases and V 3 bases, and 9 bases lay outside the gene matches. The CDR3 sequence is 17 residues long. Germline V lookup: CDR1 KGHSH, CDR2 LQKENI. Complete variable domain (other parts from reference TRBV18 and TRBJ2-1): NAGVMQNPRHLVRRRGQEARLRCSPMKGHSHVYWYRQLPEEGLKFMVYLQKENIIDESGMPKERFSAEFPKEGPSILRIQQVVRGDSAAYFCASSPTTGQGGYNEQFFGPGTRLTVL.

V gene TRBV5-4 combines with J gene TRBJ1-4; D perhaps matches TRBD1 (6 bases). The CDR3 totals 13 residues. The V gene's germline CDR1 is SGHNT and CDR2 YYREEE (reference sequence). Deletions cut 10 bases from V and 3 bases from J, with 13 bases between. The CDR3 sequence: CACHQGSNEKLFF. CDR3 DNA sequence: TGTGCCTGCCATCAGGGGTCTAATGAAAAACTGTTTTTT. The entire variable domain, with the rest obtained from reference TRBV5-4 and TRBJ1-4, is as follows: ETGVTQSPTHLIKTRGQQVTLRCSSQSGHNTVSWYQQALGQGPQFIFQYYREEENGRGNFPPRFSGLQFPNYSSELNVNALELDDSALYLCACHQGSNEKLFFGSGTQLSVL.

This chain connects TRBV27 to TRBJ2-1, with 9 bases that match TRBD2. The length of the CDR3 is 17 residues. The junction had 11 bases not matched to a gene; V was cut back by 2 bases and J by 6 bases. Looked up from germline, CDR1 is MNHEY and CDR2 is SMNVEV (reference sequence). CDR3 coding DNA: TGTGCCAGCAGTTTAATAGCGGGAGTCCCCTCGGGCAATGAGCAGTTCTTC. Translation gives CASSLIAGVPSGNEQFF.

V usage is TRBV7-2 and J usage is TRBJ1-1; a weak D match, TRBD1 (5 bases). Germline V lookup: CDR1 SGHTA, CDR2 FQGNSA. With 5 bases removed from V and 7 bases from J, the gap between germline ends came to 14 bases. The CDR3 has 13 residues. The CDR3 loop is CASSILGGHEAFF. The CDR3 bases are TGTGCCAGCAGCATCTTGGGGGGTCATGAAGCTTTCTTT.

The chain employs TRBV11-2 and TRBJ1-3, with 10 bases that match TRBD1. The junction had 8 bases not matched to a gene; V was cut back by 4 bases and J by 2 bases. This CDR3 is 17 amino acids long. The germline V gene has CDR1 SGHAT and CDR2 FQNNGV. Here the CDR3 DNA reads TGTGCCAGCAGCTCAACCATGACAGGGGGCCCTGGAAACACCATATATTTT. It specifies CASSSTMTGGPGNTIYF. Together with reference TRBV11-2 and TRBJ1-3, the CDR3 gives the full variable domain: EAGVAQSPRYKIIEKRQSVAFWCNPISGHATLYWYQQILGQGPKLLIQFQNNGVVDDSQLPKDRFSAERLKGVDSTLKIQPAKLEDSAVYLCASSSTMTGGPGNTIYFGEGSWLTVV.

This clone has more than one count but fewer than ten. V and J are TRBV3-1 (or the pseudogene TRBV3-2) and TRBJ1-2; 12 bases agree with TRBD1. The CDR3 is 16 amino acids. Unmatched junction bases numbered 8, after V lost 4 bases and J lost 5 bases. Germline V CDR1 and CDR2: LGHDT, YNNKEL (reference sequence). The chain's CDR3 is CASSRQGTGGIYGYTF. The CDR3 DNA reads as TGTGCCAGCAGCCGTCAGGGGACAGGGGGCATTTATGGCTACACCTTC.

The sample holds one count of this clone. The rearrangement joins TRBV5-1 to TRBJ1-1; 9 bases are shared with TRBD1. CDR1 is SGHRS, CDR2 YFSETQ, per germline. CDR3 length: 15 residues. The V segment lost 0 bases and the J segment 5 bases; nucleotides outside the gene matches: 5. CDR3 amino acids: CASSLGGQGRTEAFF. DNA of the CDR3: TGCGCCAGCAGCTTGGGAGGACAGGGGAGGACTGAAGCTTTCTTT.

CDR3 protein: CASRRGRNYGYTF. CDR3 sequence (DNA): TGTGCCAGCCGACGGGGTCGAAACTATGGCTACACCTTC. The V call is TRBV2, the J call TRBJ1-2, with D unresolved. V lost 8 bases, J lost 2 bases, and 12 bases lay in between. Germline loops: CDR1 SNHLY, CDR2 FYNNEI. The CDR3 length is 13 residues.

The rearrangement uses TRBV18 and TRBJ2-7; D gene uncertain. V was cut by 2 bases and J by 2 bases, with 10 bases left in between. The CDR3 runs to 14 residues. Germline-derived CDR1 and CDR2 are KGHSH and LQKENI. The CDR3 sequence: CASSPTSNTYEQYV. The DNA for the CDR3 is TGTGCCAGCTCACCAACGTCCAACACCTACGAGCAGTACGTC.

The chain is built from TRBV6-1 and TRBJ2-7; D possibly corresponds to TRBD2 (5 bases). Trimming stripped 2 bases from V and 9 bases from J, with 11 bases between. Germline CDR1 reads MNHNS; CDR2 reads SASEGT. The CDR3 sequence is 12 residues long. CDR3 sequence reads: CASSESGIVQYV. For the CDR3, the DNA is TGTGCCAGCAGTGAATCGGGAATCGTGCAGTACGTC.

CDR3 sequence reads: CASSPVGGGSLYEQYF. CDR3 DNA sequence: TGTGCCAGCTCACCAGTCGGGGGGGGCTCTTTATACGAGCAGTACTTC. V gene TRBV18 combines with J gene TRBJ2-7; 8 bases match TRBD2. The germline CDR1 and CDR2 sequences are KGHSH and LQKENI. The CDR3 length is 16 residues. The ends lost 2 bases at V and 4 bases at J; junction bases unmatched: 10.

CDR3 residues: CASSLSRQYGYTF. CDR3 in DNA: TGTGCCAGCAGTTTATCGCGACAGTATGGCTACACCTTC. The chain couples TRBV27 to TRBJ1-2, with a possible D match to TRBD1 (5 bases). Trimming left V 0 bases short and J 5 bases short, with 7 bases between. CDR1 and CDR2 from the germline V gene are MNHEY and SMNVEV (reference sequence). CDR3 length equals 13 residues.

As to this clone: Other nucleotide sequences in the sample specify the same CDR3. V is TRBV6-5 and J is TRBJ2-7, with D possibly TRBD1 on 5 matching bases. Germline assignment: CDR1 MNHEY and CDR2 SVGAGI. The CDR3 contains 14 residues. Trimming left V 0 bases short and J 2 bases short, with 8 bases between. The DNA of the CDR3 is TGTGCCAGCAGTTACTCAAGGGGTCCCTACGAGCAGTACTTC. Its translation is CASSYSRGPYEQYF.

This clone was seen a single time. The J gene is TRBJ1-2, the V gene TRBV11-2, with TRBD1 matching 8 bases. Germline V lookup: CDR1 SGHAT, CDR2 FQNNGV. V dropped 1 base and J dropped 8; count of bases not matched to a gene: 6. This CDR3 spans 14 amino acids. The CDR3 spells CASSLGGQARGYTF. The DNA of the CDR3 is TGTGCCAGCAGCTTAGGGGGACAGGCGAGAGGCTACACCTTC.

CDR3 loop: CASSLAQGRDEKLFF. The CDR3, as DNA: TGTGCCAGCAGCTTAGCGCAGGGGAGAGATGAAAAACTGTTTTTT. This chain links TRBV7-2 with TRBJ1-4, with D perhaps TRBD1 (6 bases). This CDR3 is 15 amino acids long. In germline, CDR1 is SGHTA, CDR2 FQGNSA. Trimming took 0 bases from V and 6 from J, leaving 11 bases between them.

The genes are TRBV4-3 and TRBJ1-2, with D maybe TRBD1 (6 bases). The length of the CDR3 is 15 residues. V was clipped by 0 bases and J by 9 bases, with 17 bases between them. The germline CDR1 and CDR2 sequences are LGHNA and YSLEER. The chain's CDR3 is CASSQDVSGAGSYTF. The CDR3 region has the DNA TGCGCCAGCAGCCAAGATGTCTCAGGGGCCGGGAGCTACACCTTC.

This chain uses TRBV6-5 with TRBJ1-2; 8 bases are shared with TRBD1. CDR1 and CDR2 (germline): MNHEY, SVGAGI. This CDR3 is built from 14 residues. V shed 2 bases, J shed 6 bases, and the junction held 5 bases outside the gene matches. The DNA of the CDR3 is TGTGCCAGCAGTTACCAGGGGGCTAAAAATGGCTACACCTTC. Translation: CASSYQGAKNGYTF.

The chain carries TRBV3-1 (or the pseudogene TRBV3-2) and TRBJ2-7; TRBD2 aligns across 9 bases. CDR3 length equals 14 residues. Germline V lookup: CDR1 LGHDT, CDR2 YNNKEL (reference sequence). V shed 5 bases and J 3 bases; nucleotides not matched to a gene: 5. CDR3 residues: CASSWGTSSYEQYV. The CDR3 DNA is TGTGCCAGCAGCTGGGGGACTAGCAGCTACGAGCAGTACGTC.

CDR3 coding DNA: TGTGCCACCAGTGATACAAGCCGGGACTTCAATGAGCAGTTCTTC. Protein product: CATSDTSRDFNEQFF. This rearrangement joins TRBV24-1 to TRBJ2-1, with D possibly TRBD2 on 6 matching bases. This CDR3 has 15 residues. In germline, CDR1 is KGHDR, CDR2 SFDVKD. Trimming stripped 3 bases from V and 6 bases from J, with 14 bases between.

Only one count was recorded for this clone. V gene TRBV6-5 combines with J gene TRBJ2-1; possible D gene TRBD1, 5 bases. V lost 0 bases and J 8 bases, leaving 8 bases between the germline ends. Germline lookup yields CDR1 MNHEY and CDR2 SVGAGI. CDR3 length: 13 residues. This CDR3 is CASSYSWGHEQFF. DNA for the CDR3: TGTGCCAGCAGTTACTCTTGGGGCCATGAGCAGTTCTTC.

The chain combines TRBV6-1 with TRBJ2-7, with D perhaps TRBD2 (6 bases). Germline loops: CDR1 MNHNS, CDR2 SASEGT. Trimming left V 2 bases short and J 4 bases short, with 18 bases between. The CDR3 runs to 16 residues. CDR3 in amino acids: CASSENSGSQTYEQYF. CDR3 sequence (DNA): TGTGCCAGCAGTGAAAACTCCGGGAGTCAAACTTACGAGCAGTACTTC.

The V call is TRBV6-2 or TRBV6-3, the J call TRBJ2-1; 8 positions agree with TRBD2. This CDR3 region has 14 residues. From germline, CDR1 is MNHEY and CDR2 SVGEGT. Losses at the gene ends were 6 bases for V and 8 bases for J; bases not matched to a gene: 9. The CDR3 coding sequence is TGTGCCAGCAGCGCCGGGACTAGTCTCCATGAGCAGTTCTTC. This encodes CASSAGTSLHEQFF.

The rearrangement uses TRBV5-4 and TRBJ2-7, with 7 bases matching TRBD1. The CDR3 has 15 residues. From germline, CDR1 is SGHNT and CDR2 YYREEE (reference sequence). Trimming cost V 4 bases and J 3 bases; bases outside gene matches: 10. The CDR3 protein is CASSQSRDRVYEQYV. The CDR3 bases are TGTGCCAGCAGCCAGAGCCGCGACAGGGTCTACGAGCAGTACGTC.